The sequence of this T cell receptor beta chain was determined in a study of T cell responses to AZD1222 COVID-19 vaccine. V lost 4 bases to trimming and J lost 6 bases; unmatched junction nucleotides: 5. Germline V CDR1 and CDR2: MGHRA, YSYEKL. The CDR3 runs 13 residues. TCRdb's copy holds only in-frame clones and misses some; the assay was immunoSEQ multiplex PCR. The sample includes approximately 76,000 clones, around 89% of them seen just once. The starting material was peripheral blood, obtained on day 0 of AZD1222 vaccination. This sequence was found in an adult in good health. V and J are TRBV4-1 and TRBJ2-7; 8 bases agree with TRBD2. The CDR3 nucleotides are TGCGCCAGCAGCCCGGGAGGGGTCTCCGAGCAGTACTTC. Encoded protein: CASSPGGVSEQYF.